The 20 T cell receptor beta chains presented below share a single source sample, sequenced in a study of blood T cells in healthy people across ages. A J-beta primer mix and a sample-barcoded 5' primer were used in a second PCR of about 6 to 12 cycles. TCRdb re-analysed the 5' RACE reads in MiXCR, keeping a single row per CDR3 protein. The sample lists about 970,000 distinct CDR3 sequences; approximately 50% were seen once. Sequencing was done on a sample of blood. The receptors come from a woman aged 60-70 years in good health.

This clonotype was observed a few times. The gene calls are TRBV12-3 or TRBV12-4 and TRBJ2-3, with no clear D. This CDR3 is built from 14 residues. Trimming took off 2 bases at V and 2 bases at J, with 8 bases between the two ends. The CDR3 reads CASSLSQATDTQYF. CDR3 DNA: TGTGCCAGCAGTTTATCGCAGGCCACAGATACGCAGTATTTT.

This clonotype was counted a single time. The chain recombines TRBV12-3 or TRBV12-4 with TRBJ1-4; D is ambiguous. There are 13 residues in the CDR3. V shed 1 base and J shed 7 bases, with 7 bases lying between them. The CDR3 DNA reads as TGTGCCAGCAGTTTAGGCGTCGGTGAAAAACTGTTTTTT. This translates into CASSLGVGEKLFF.

The rearrangement joins TRBV12-3 or TRBV12-4 to TRBJ2-3; D call uncertain. Trimming removed 6 bases from V and 0 bases from J, with 13 bases in between. The CDR3 is 15 residues long. The CDR3 DNA reads TGTGCCAGCAGCCGCAAACAGACTAGCACAGATACGCAGTATTTT. It is translated as CASSRKQTSTDTQYF.

The chain is built from TRBV6-2 or TRBV6-3 and TRBJ2-1, with TRBD2 matching 8 bases. V was pared by 2 bases and J by 9 bases, with 3 bases of the junction left unmatched. The CDR3 has 13 amino acids. Per the germline V gene, CDR1 is MNHEY and CDR2 is SVGEGT. This CDR3 is CASSYLAGGEQFF. In DNA form, the CDR3 reads TGTGCCAGCAGTTACCTAGCGGGCGGTGAGCAGTTCTTC.

A word on this clonotype: This may be a read error, as it is one base from a much larger clone. This chain joins TRBV10-3 and TRBJ2-7; 9 nucleotides align to TRBD2. Trimming took 6 bases from V and 3 from J; bases not matched to a gene: 6. CDR1 is ENHRY, CDR2 SYGVKD, per germline. The CDR3 totals 14 residues. CDR3 in DNA: TGTGCCATCAGGGGCAGGACTAGCGACTACGAGCAGTACTTC. Protein product: CAIRGRTSDYEQYF.

J is TRBJ2-5 and V is TRBV7-8; tentatively, D is TRBD1 (6 bases). The germline V gene has CDR1 SGHVS and CDR2 FQNEAQ. V lost 4 bases to trimming and J lost 7 bases, with 22 bases between them. The CDR3 contains 16 residues. The CDR3 here is CASSSNRVSVYGTQYF. CDR3 DNA: TGTGCCAGCAGCTCCAACAGGGTTTCAGTATACGGGACCCAGTACTTC.

This chain connects TRBV28 to TRBJ1-1; possibly TRBD1 for D (5 bases). Germline CDR1 reads MDHEN; CDR2 reads SYDVKM. V dropped 4 bases and J dropped 1 base, with 10 bases sitting between them. CDR3 length equals 14 residues. In nucleotides, the CDR3 is TGTGCCAGCAGTTCGCCCGGGGGGAACACTGAAGCTTTCTTT. It encodes CASSSPGGNTEAFF.

This clonotype was found a few times. V gene TRBV5-1 combines with J gene TRBJ2-5; D is uncertain. Per germline, CDR1 SGHRS and CDR2 YFSETQ. The CDR3 extends over 14 amino acids. Trimming shortened V by 4 bases and J by 1 base, and 11 bases separated the two germline ends. CDR3 sequence reads: CASSSTATQETQYF. Written as DNA, the CDR3 is TGCGCCAGCAGCAGCACCGCAACCCAAGAGACCCAGTACTTC.

This clonotype has a single count. The genes are TRBV5-1 and TRBJ2-4; 7 nucleotides match TRBD1. The CDR3 is made up of 14 amino acids. Trimming at V came to 0 bases and at J to 7 bases, leaving 4 bases not matched to a gene. Germline V gene sequence: CDR1 SGHRS, CDR2 YFSETQ. The CDR3 DNA reads as TGCGCCAGCAGCTTGGGACAGGGTATGAACATTCAGTACTTC. Encoded protein: CASSLGQGMNIQYF. Full variable domain (remainder filled in from reference TRBV5-1 and TRBJ2-4): KAGVTQTPRYLIKTRGQQVTLSCSPISGHRSVSWYQQTPGQGLQFLFEYFSETQRNKGNFPGRFSGRQFSNSRSEMNVSTLELGDSALYLCASSLGQGMNIQYFGAGTRLSVL.

On this clonotype itself: With a much larger clone just one base away, this may be a read error. This chain connects TRBV24-1 to TRBJ2-3; possible D gene TRBD2, 5 bases. The CDR3 has 14 amino acids. Germline V gives CDR1 KGHDR, CDR2 SFDVKD. The CDR3 protein is CTTSDLWETDTQYF. CDR3 nucleotide sequence: TGTACCACCAGTGATTTGTGGGAGACGGATACGCAGTATTTT.

The rearrangement links TRBV28 to TRBJ2-1; D uncertain. CDR1 is MDHEN, CDR2 SYDVKM, per germline. Trimming removed 3 bases at V and 4 bases at J, with 13 bases between. The CDR3 has 15 residues. The CDR3 protein is CASSLVRRVYNEQFF. CDR3 bases: TGTGCCAGCAGTTTGGTCCGCCGTGTGTACAATGAGCAGTTCTTC.

Note on this clonotype: Given a much more abundant clone one base away, this may be a read error. This sequence joins TRBV5-1 and TRBJ2-7; tentatively, D is TRBD1 or TRBD2 (5 bases each). CDR1 is SGHRS and CDR2 is YFSETQ in the germline V gene. This CDR3 comprises 14 residues. This CDR3 reads CASSTGTVNYGQYF. The DNA of the CDR3 is TGCGCCAGCAGCACCGGGACGGTGAACTACGGGCAGTACTTC.

The CDR3 nucleotides are TGCAGCGCTACGGGACAGGGGAATCAGCCCCAGCATTTT. It specifies CSATGQGNQPQHF. V and J are TRBV29-1 and TRBJ1-5; 10 positions match TRBD1. This CDR3 comprises 13 residues. The V gene's germline CDR1 is SQVTM and CDR2 ANQGSEA. V dropped 7 bases and J dropped 4; count of bases not matched to a gene: 4.

V is TRBV30 and J is TRBJ2-7, with D possibly being TRBD1 or TRBD2 (5 bases each). Germline V gene sequence: CDR1 GTSNPN, CDR2 SVGIG (reference sequence). CDR3 length: 15 amino acids. Trimming cost V 7 bases and J 0 bases, with 19 bases left between them. DNA of the CDR3: TGTGCCTTCCGGGACGCAGTGCAGCTCTCCTACGAGCAGTACTTC. It translates to CAFRDAVQLSYEQYF.

This clonotype was counted a few times. The gene calls are TRBV11-2 and TRBJ2-7, with 12 bases that match TRBD1. The germline V gene has CDR1 SGHAT and CDR2 FQNNGV. The CDR3 is made up of 15 amino acids. After removal of 7 bases from V and 6 bases from J, the junction contained 10 bases not matched to a gene. The CDR3 DNA reads as TGTGCCAGCACCAACCGGGACAGGGGGCTTCGCGAGCAGTACTTC. Its translation: CASTNRDRGLREQYF. The full variable domain, its missing parts supplied by reference TRBV11-2 and TRBJ2-7, is EAGVAQSPRYKIIEKRQSVAFWCNPISGHATLYWYQQILGQGPKLLIQFQNNGVVDDSQLPKDRFSAERLKGVDSTLKIQPAKLEDSAVYLCASTNRDRGLREQYFGPGTRLTVT.

This clonotype occurred a few times. The rearrangement joins TRBV7-2 to TRBJ2-5; D perhaps matches TRBD1 (6 bases). CDR3 size: 16 residues. From germline, CDR1 is SGHTA and CDR2 FQGNSA. The ends were cut back, 5 bases at V and 5 bases at J, with 21 bases in the middle. The CDR3 loop reads CASSQRVAGELETQYF. The CDR3 nucleotides read TGTGCCAGCAGCCAGAGGGTCGCAGGGGAACTGGAGACCCAGTACTTC.

This chain joins TRBV3-1 and TRBJ2-7, with D possibly being TRBD1 (5 bases). The V end was cut by 4 bases, the J end by 3 bases, with 16 bases between. This CDR3 comprises 15 residues. Per the germline V gene, CDR1 is LGHDT and CDR2 is YNNKEL (reference sequence). The CDR3 DNA follows: TGTGCCAGCAGCCCATCCGACAGCCGCGGCTACGAGCAGTACTTC. Translated, it gives CASSPSDSRGYEQYF.

This clonotype was found a few times. The chain has TRBV7-9 and TRBJ2-3, with D unresolved. There are 12 residues in the CDR3. Trimming removed 6 bases from V and 10 bases from J, with 14 bases in between. The germline V gene encodes CDR1 SEHNR and CDR2 FQNEAQ (reference sequence). CDR3 nucleotide sequence: TGTGCCAGCAGACCCCCCTCGGGTGCGCAGTATTTT. This codes for CASRPPSGAQYF.

The V and J genes are TRBV20-1 and TRBJ2-7; D is unclear. The CDR3 runs 13 residues. V was clipped by 1 base and J by 6 bases, with 13 bases between them. Germline-derived CDR1 and CDR2 are DFQATT and SNEGSKA (reference sequence). The CDR3 DNA sequence: TGCAGTGCTAGAGCCTCGCGGCGCGGCGAGCAGTACTTC. It translates to CSARASRRGEQYF.

The chain recombines TRBV4-1 with TRBJ2-7; 8 positions match TRBD1. Germline loops: CDR1 MGHRA, CDR2 YSYEKL. With 0 bases clipped from V and 0 bases from J, the junction kept 1 base outside the gene matches. This CDR3 contains 15 residues. The CDR3 loop reads CASSQEGQGSYEQYF. The DNA of the CDR3 is TGCGCCAGCAGCCAAGAAGGACAGGGCTCCTACGAGCAGTACTTC.